The 27 T cell receptor beta chains below were found in one sample sequenced in a study of shared T cell receptors in the human thymus. Clones were sequenced by immunoSEQ multiplex PCR, and TCRdb holds only the in-frame ones, with some missing. The profile shows 500,000 to 550,000 clones, approximately 78% of them singletons. The sample was also reused in another study, on human thymus T cells.

Specimen: thymocytes. Receptor source: a boy younger than two with a congenital heart defect.

The DNA of the CDR3 is TGTGCCAGCAGCTCGCGGGACAGGGGAAGAAACACCATATATTTT. The encoded protein is CASSSRDRGRNTIYF. The rearrangement links TRBV7-2 to TRBJ1-3, with 10 bases that match TRBD1. Trimming cost V 4 bases and J 5 bases; bases outside gene matches: 5. This CDR3 comprises 15 residues. Germline values: CDR1 SGHTA, CDR2 FQGNSA.

The chain links TRBV11-2 to TRBJ2-7; 9 nucleotides align to TRBD1. Trimming removed 3 bases from V and 6 bases from J; junction bases left unmatched: 15. Germline V lookup: CDR1 SGHAT, CDR2 FQNNGV. The CDR3 length is 17 residues. The CDR3 spells CASSFASGTGLAPEQYF. DNA for the CDR3: TGTGCCAGCAGCTTCGCCTCCGGGACAGGGTTGGCCCCCGAGCAGTACTTC.

This CDR3 reads CATSSPLIAGTRGRETQYF. The CDR3, as DNA: TGTGCCACCAGCAGTCCCCTTATCGCCGGGACTAGGGGTCGGGAGACCCAGTACTTC. This chain joins TRBV15 and TRBJ2-5, with 8 bases that match TRBD2. The trim removed 3 bases at V and 5 bases at J, leaving 20 bases unmatched. The germline V gene encodes CDR1 LNHNV and CDR2 YYDKDF (reference sequence). The CDR3 runs to 19 residues.

This sequence joins TRBV11-2 and TRBJ2-7; 9 positions match TRBD2. The germline CDR1 and CDR2 sequences are SGHAT and FQNNGV. The junction had 12 bases not matched to a gene; V was cut back by 2 bases and J by 7 bases. This CDR3 has 16 residues. CDR3: CASSLSASGDPGEQYF. DNA of the CDR3: TGTGCCAGCAGCTTATCGGCTAGCGGGGACCCGGGGGAGCAGTACTTC.

This clone was seen just once. The chain joins TRBV4-1 to TRBJ2-7; 8 bases map to TRBD2. The CDR3 length is 20 residues. Per germline, CDR1 MGHRA and CDR2 YSYEKL. V shed 0 bases, J shed 1 base, and the junction held 17 bases outside the gene matches. The CDR3, as DNA: TGCGCCAGCAGCCAAGAACCTTTGGCTAGCGGGCCCGAAATGTCCTACGAGCAGTACTTC. This encodes CASSQEPLASGPEMSYEQYF.

The V gene is TRBV6-5, the J gene TRBJ2-7; D remains ambiguous. V dropped 6 bases and J dropped 3 bases, with 12 bases sitting between them. CDR3 length: 13 residues. The germline gives CDR1 MNHEY, CDR2 SVGAGI. This CDR3 is CASSSRPYYEQYF. The DNA of the CDR3 is TGTGCCAGCAGCTCTAGACCCTACTACGAGCAGTACTTC.

The CDR3 here is CASSCSRGSLSGNTIYF. The CDR3, as DNA: TGTGCCAGCAGTTGCTCCAGGGGGTCCCTCTCTGGAAACACCATATATTTT. The chain is built from TRBV28 and TRBJ1-3; TRBD1 matches 7 bases. Losses at the gene ends were 4 bases for V and 0 bases for J; bases not matched to a gene: 9. This CDR3 has 17 amino acids. Germline CDR1 and CDR2: MDHEN and SYDVKM.

J is TRBJ2-1 and V is TRBV4-3, with 10 bases that match TRBD2. CDR3 length equals 16 residues. Germline V CDR1 and CDR2: LGHNA, YSLEER. V shed 0 bases and J 8 bases; nucleotides not matched to a gene: 7. CDR3 loop: CASSQDSSGSLHEQFF. The CDR3 DNA reads TGCGCCAGCAGCCAAGACTCTAGCGGGAGTCTTCATGAGCAGTTCTTC.

The gene calls are TRBV28 and TRBJ2-3, with 13 bases fitting TRBD2. Germline CDR1 MDHEN, CDR2 SYDVKM. Germline trimming cut 1 base from V and 3 bases from J; bases unmatched to any gene: 4. The CDR3 contains 17 residues. The chain's CDR3 is CASSLSPGLAGTDTQYF. The CDR3 DNA reads as TGTGCCAGCAGTTTATCTCCGGGACTAGCGGGGACAGATACGCAGTATTTT.

CDR3 coding DNA: TGTGCCAGTAGTAACCCCCGGGAGGAGCAGTTCTTC. This codes for CASSNPREEQFF. This chain links TRBV19 with TRBJ2-1; TRBD2 is a possible D gene (6 bases). V gave up 4 bases and J gave up 10 bases, with 11 bases separating them. Germline V gene data show CDR1 as LNHDA and CDR2 as SQIVND (reference sequence). CDR3 length: 12 residues. Drawing the rest from reference TRBV19 and TRBJ2-1, the complete variable domain is DGGITQSPKYLFRKEGQNVTLSCEQNLNHDAMYWYRQDPGQGLRLIYYSQIVNDFQKGDIAEGYSVSREKKESFPLTVTSAQKNPTAFYLCASSNPREEQFFGPGTRLTVL.

The chain recombines TRBV5-1 with TRBJ2-1, with D perhaps TRBD1 (5 bases). Germline V lookup: CDR1 SGHRS, CDR2 YFSETQ. CDR3 length equals 12 residues. V was trimmed by 2 bases and J by 7 bases, leaving 7 bases between them. CDR3 nucleotides: TGCGCCAGCAGCTTCTGGACAAATGAGCAGTTCTTC. Protein product: CASSFWTNEQFF.

CDR3 sequence reads: CAWSPRTSGEPRTWEQYF. In nucleotides, the CDR3 is TGTGCCTGGAGTCCCCGGACTAGCGGAGAGCCCCGGACGTGGGAGCAGTACTTC. This rearrangement joins TRBV30 to TRBJ2-7, with 10 bases that match TRBD2. With V trimmed by 2 bases and J by 7 bases, 20 bases remained unmatched. This CDR3 has 18 residues. Germline CDR1 GTSNPN, CDR2 SVGIG (reference sequence).

The genes are TRBV7-2 and TRBJ1-3, with D hard to call. CDR1 and CDR2 from the germline V gene are SGHTA and FQGNSA. This CDR3 is built from 15 residues. The V and J ends lost 5 bases and 0 bases respectively, with 11 bases between them. CDR3 in DNA: TGTGCCAGCAGCCTCGCCGGGTACTCTGGAAACACCATATATTTT. Residues: CASSLAGYSGNTIYF.

This chain joins TRBV15 and TRBJ2-2, with 10 bases lining up with TRBD2. This CDR3 spans 16 amino acids. From germline, CDR1 is LNHNV and CDR2 YYDKDF (reference sequence). V was pared by 1 base and J by 7 bases, with 6 bases of the junction left unmatched. The CDR3 DNA reads TGTGCCACCAGCAGAGTGGGGACTAGCGTGGGCGGGGAGCTGTTTTTT. Its protein is CATSRVGTSVGGELFF.

The gene calls are TRBV12-5 and TRBJ2-3; 7 nucleotides agree with TRBD1. The V segment lost 1 base and the J segment 2 bases; nucleotides outside the gene matches: 21. Germline V gene data show CDR1 as LGHNT and CDR2 as FRNRAP. This CDR3 has 21 residues. In DNA, the CDR3 is TGTGCTAGTGGTTTGGCCCCCCCCGAACAGGGGTTGGGTCCAAACACAGATACGCAGTATTTT. As protein: CASGLAPPEQGLGPNTDTQYF.

The chain has TRBV14 and TRBJ2-7, with D possibly matching TRBD2 (6 bases). The germline V gene encodes CDR1 SGHDN and CDR2 FVKESK. V gave up 4 bases and J gave up 3 bases, with 13 bases separating them. The CDR3 is 14 residues long. The CDR3: CASSRLGSGYEQYF. In nucleotides, the CDR3 is TGTGCCAGCAGCCGCCTCGGTAGCGGCTACGAGCAGTACTTC.

The chain couples TRBV4-3 to TRBJ2-5, with D unclear. V lost 1 base, J lost 0 bases, and 6 bases lay in between. Germline CDR1 LGHNA, CDR2 YSLEER. CDR3 size: 14 residues. The chain's CDR3 is CASSQVAYQETQYF. CDR3 in DNA: TGCGCCAGCAGCCAAGTTGCGTACCAAGAGACCCAGTACTTC.

This chain uses TRBV4-3 with TRBJ2-7, with D maybe TRBD2 (5 bases). CDR3 length: 15 residues. V dropped 0 bases and J dropped 0 bases, with 9 bases sitting between them. Germline CDR1 and CDR2: LGHNA and YSLEER. As DNA, the CDR3 is TGCGCCAGCAGCCAAGAAGAGGGTCTCTCCTACGAGCAGTACTTC. This gives the protein CASSQEEGLSYEQYF.

The chain recombines TRBV4-1 with TRBJ2-1; 7 bases map to TRBD2. J gave up 5 bases and V 4 bases, and 8 bases lay outside the gene matches. CDR1 MGHRA and CDR2 YSYEKL come from the germline V gene. The length of the CDR3 is 15 residues. CDR3 sequence (DNA): TGCGCCAGCAGCCTTGGGGGGGGGAGGGACAATGAGCAGTTCTTC. It codes for CASSLGGGRDNEQFF.

V usage is TRBV23-1 and J usage is TRBJ2-3; possible D gene TRBD1, 6 bases. TRBV23-1 is designated an ORF whose function remains uncertain. Deletions cut 6 bases from V and 2 bases from J, with 27 bases between. The CDR3 has 19 amino acids. CDR3 residues: CASSPTNRTAEDATDTQYF. The DNA of the CDR3 is TGCGCCAGCAGCCCCACAAATAGGACAGCCGAAGACGCCACAGATACGCAGTATTTT.

The rearrangement uses TRBV5-8 and TRBJ2-5; maybe TRBD1 (5 bases). The CDR3 is made up of 14 amino acids. CDR1 and CDR2 (germline): SGHTS, YDEGEE. The V end lost 1 base, the J end lost 3 bases, and 10 bases lay between the germline ends. CDR3 nucleotide sequence: TGTGCCAGCAGCTTGAGACAGCCGAAAGAGACCCAGTACTTC. This encodes CASSLRQPKETQYF.

V and J are TRBV7-2 and TRBJ1-1; 8 bases line up with TRBD1. Germline CDR1 is SGHTA and CDR2 is FQGNSA. After removal of 5 bases from V and 9 bases from J, the junction contained 8 bases not matched to a gene. The CDR3 is made up of 13 amino acids. DNA for the CDR3: TGTGCCAGCAGCCCAGAAGGACAGGGTAAAGCTTTCTTT. Encoded protein: CASSPEGQGKAFF.

The chain joins TRBV18 to TRBJ2-7; the match to TRBD2 covers 8 bases. Unmatched junction bases numbered 4, after V lost 3 bases and J lost 6 bases. The germline V gene encodes CDR1 KGHSH and CDR2 LQKENI. This CDR3 comprises 13 residues. In DNA, the CDR3 is TGTGCCAGCTCACCGGGACTAGTGCTCGAGCAGTACTTC. Residues: CASSPGLVLEQYF.

The V gene is TRBV5-4, the J gene TRBJ2-5; D may be TRBD2 (6 bases). Trimming removed 4 bases at V and 2 bases at J, with 12 bases between. CDR1 and CDR2 from the germline V gene are SGHNT and YYREEE (reference sequence). The CDR3 length is 14 residues. The CDR3 is CASSLWTKQETQYF. In DNA, the CDR3 is TGTGCCAGCAGCCTGTGGACTAAACAAGAGACCCAGTACTTC.

The gene calls are TRBV5-1 and TRBJ2-1; weak D call: TRBD1 (6 bases). Germline values: CDR1 SGHRS, CDR2 YFSETQ. Trimming took off 4 bases at V and 0 bases at J, with 11 bases between the two ends. CDR3 length: 15 amino acids. The CDR3 region is CASSPQGDSYNEQFF. The CDR3 DNA follows: TGCGCCAGCAGCCCACAGGGAGACTCCTACAATGAGCAGTTCTTC.

This clone was seen a few times. The chain employs TRBV2 and TRBJ1-2; 8 positions agree with TRBD1. CDR1 SNHLY and CDR2 FYNNEI come from the germline V gene. The ends lost 6 bases at V and 5 bases at J; junction bases unmatched: 14. The CDR3 totals 16 residues. The CDR3 sequence is CASRETGDPGSYGYTF. The CDR3 DNA reads TGTGCCAGCAGAGAGACAGGGGACCCCGGCTCTTATGGCTACACCTTC.

The chain is built from TRBV6-1 and TRBJ1-5, with TRBD1 as a possible D gene (6 bases). V dropped 2 bases and J dropped 6 bases, with 14 bases sitting between them. CDR1 is MNHNS, CDR2 SASEGT, per germline. The CDR3 has 15 residues. The CDR3 region has the DNA TGTGCCAGCAGTGAAAGGGGGGGGGTGACTCAGCCCCAGCATTTT. It specifies CASSERGGVTQPQHF.